This paragraph reports one TCR beta chain. Its antigen is still unknown. This record belongs to a study of OX40 agonist ivuxolimab in advanced cancers. About the research overall: The study treated patients with ivuxolimab, an agonistic anti-OX40 (CD134) antibody. The dose-escalation cohort was roughly 83% male, with a mean age of 60 years, ranging roughly 20 to 80. People who had prior anti-PD-1, anti-PD-L1 or anti-CTLA-4 therapy could take part, and roughly 40% had some.

Germline CDR1 and CDR2: MGHRA and YSYEKL. Trimming shortened V by 0 bases and J by 7 bases, and 13 bases separated the two germline ends. The CDR3 covers 16 residues. The repertoire was sequenced with immunoSEQ multiplex PCR; TCRdb's copy has only in-frame clones and lacks some. The table has approximately 41,000 clones, roughly 89% seen once; the top ten hold about 40%. Findings and limits, study-wide: CD4+ T cells averaged fewer expanded clones than CD8+ T cells.

The origin of this receptor is an adult with an advanced solid tumor such as melanoma, head and neck, liver or kidney cancer. The chain employs TRBV4-1 and TRBJ1-6; tentatively, D is TRBD1 (6 bases). The source was CD4+ or CD8+ T cells sorted from blood, collected in a trial of the OX40 agonist ivuxolimab. The CDR3, as DNA: TGCGCCAGCAGCCAAGATCGGGCCAGGGGCAATTCACCCCTCCACTTT. This translates into CASSQDRARGNSPLHF.